Following are 4 T cell receptor beta chains from one sample sequenced in a study of shared clonotypes between healthy human individuals. The data were produced by immunoSEQ multiplex PCR, yet TCRdb's version contains in-frame clones alone and is incomplete. This table has some 2,500,000 clones, about 90% appearing once. Sequencing was done on a sample of naive CD4+ T cells from PBMCs. Sample subset: CD45RA+ positively selected. These receptors originate from a man younger than 30 in good health. Some clones in this sample may be carry-over from other donors' samples.

The chain carries TRBV19 and TRBJ2-3, with D possibly matching TRBD1 (6 bases). The CDR3 covers 15 residues. V was shortened by 4 bases and J by 4 bases, with 15 bases between the two germline ends. Germline values: CDR1 LNHDA, CDR2 SQIVND (reference sequence). The CDR3 is CASSRVRGEADTQYF. In nucleotides, the CDR3 is TGTGCCAGTAGTAGGGTCAGGGGCGAAGCAGATACGCAGTATTTT.

The V gene is TRBV27, the J gene TRBJ2-1; no firm D call. V gave up 7 bases and J gave up 2 bases, with 18 bases separating them. Germline V gene lookup returns CDR1 MNHEY and CDR2 SMNVEV (reference sequence). The CDR3 has 16 amino acids. CDR3 amino acids: CASTSRATHTYNEQFF. DNA of the CDR3: TGTGCCAGCACATCTAGGGCGACCCATACCTACAATGAGCAGTTCTTC.

A word on this clone: Distinct nucleotide sequences in the sample also encode this CDR3. The rearrangement uses TRBV7-9 and TRBJ2-5; TRBD2 aligns across 10 bases. The length of the CDR3 is 13 residues. Trimming at V came to 6 bases and at J to 5 bases, leaving 3 bases not matched to a gene. Germline CDR1 and CDR2: SEHNR and FQNEAQ (reference sequence). The DNA of the CDR3 is TGTGCCAGCAGTCTAGCGGGAGTGGAGACCCAGTACTTC. It specifies CASSLAGVETQYF. The complete variable domain, with remaining parts taken from reference TRBV7-9 and TRBJ2-5, reads DTGVSQNPRHKITKRGQNVTFRCDPISEHNRLYWYRQTLGQGPEFLTYFQNEAQLEKSRLLSDRFSAERPKGSFSTLEIQRTEQGDSAMYLCASSLAGVETQYFGPGTRLLVL.

DNA of the CDR3: TGTGCCAGCACCCCAAGGGGACTAGCAGGCACAGATACGCAGTATTTT. This sequence encodes CASTPRGLAGTDTQYF. This sequence joins TRBV27 and TRBJ2-3; TRBD2 aligns across 9 bases. Looked up from germline, CDR1 is MNHEY and CDR2 is SMNVEV (reference sequence). Unmatched junction bases numbered 9, after V lost 7 bases and J lost 1 base. The CDR3 sequence is 16 residues long.